The 22 T cell receptor beta chains below all came from one sample that was sequenced in a study of early T cells in non-severe SARS-CoV-2 infection. In TCRdb, the 5' RACE reads were re-called with MiXCR into one record per CDR3 protein. The sample has tens of thousands of distinct CDR3 sequences; about 9.4% are singletons. The sample taken for sequencing was whole blood. These receptors originate from an adult who was a healthcare worker with PCR-confirmed SARS-CoV-2 infection or an uninfected control (not recorded which).

This clonotype turned up a few times. The chain links TRBV29-1 to TRBJ1-2; D remains ambiguous. The CDR3 consists of 14 residues. Trimming pared 1 base from V and 2 bases from J, leaving 11 bases between. Germline V gives CDR1 SQVTM, CDR2 ANQGSEA. CDR3 loop: CSVEVPPRNYGYTF. The CDR3, as DNA: TGCAGCGTTGAAGTACCCCCCCGGAACTATGGCTACACCTTC. The whole variable domain, filled in from reference TRBV29-1 and TRBJ1-2, reads SAVISQKPSRDICQRGTSLTIQCQVDSQVTMMFWYRQQPGQSLTLIATANQGSEATYESGFVIDKFPISRPNLTFSTLTVSNMSPEDSSIYLCSVEVPPRNYGYTFGSGTRLTVV.

At least ten counts were recorded for this clonotype. This chain links TRBV2 with TRBJ2-2; 8 nucleotides line up with TRBD1. After removal of 3 bases from V and 3 bases from J, the junction contained 3 bases not matched to a gene. Germline lookup yields CDR1 SNHLY and CDR2 FYNNEI. The CDR3 has 15 residues. CDR3 region: CASSDRTGYTGELFF. The DNA for the CDR3 is TGTGCCAGCAGTGACAGGACAGGGTACACCGGGGAGCTGTTTTTT.

At least ten counts were recorded for this clonotype. This rearrangement joins TRBV11-2 to TRBJ2-3; 10 positions match TRBD1. This CDR3 spans 19 amino acids. Germline CDR1 is SGHAT and CDR2 is FQNNGV. The junction had 17 bases not matched to a gene; V was cut back by 4 bases and J by 4 bases. The CDR3 spells CASSSLRTGGSRRPDTQYF. CDR3 coding DNA: TGTGCCAGCAGCTCCCTCCGGACAGGGGGATCCAGGAGGCCAGATACGCAGTATTTT.

This sequence joins TRBV7-9 and TRBJ2-3, with 11 bases aligning to TRBD2. The CDR3 sequence is 16 residues long. Losses at the gene ends were 5 bases for V and 8 bases for J; bases not matched to a gene: 12. The V gene's germline CDR1 is SEHNR and CDR2 FQNEAQ (reference sequence). The CDR3 spells CASSPDLAGGAGTQYF. DNA of the CDR3: TGTGCCAGCAGCCCAGACCTAGCGGGGGGAGCGGGTACGCAGTATTTT.

By share of the sample, this clonotype is medium-sized (0.01 to 0.1%). This rearrangement joins TRBV27 to TRBJ1-6; possible D gene TRBD1, 6 bases. Trimming stripped 0 bases from V and 2 bases from J, with 14 bases between. The CDR3 consists of 18 residues. Germline CDR1 and CDR2: MNHEY and SMNVEV (reference sequence). The CDR3, as DNA: TGTGCCAGCAGTTTATCAGTTGGGGGGCAGACCTATAATTCACCCCTCCACTTT. Translation gives CASSLSVGGQTYNSPLHF.

This clonotype was recorded at least ten times. The V call is TRBV5-6, the J call TRBJ2-5, with D tentatively TRBD2 (5 bases). Trimming removed 2 bases at V and 5 bases at J, with 13 bases between. The length of the CDR3 is 14 residues. Germline V gene data show CDR1 as SGHDT and CDR2 as YYEEEE. Here the CDR3 reads CASSFEGLGETQYF. The CDR3 DNA is TGTGCCAGCAGCTTCGAAGGACTGGGGGAGACCCAGTACTTC. The complete variable domain, with remaining parts taken from reference TRBV5-6 and TRBJ2-5, reads DAGVTQSPTHLIKTRGQQVTLRCSPKSGHDTVSWYQQALGQGPQFIFQYYEEEERQRGNFPDRFSGHQFPNYSSELNVNALLLGDSALYLCASSFEGLGETQYFGPGTRLLVL.

V is TRBV7-9 and J is TRBJ1-1, with 7 nucleotides matching TRBD1. The germline CDR1 and CDR2 sequences are SEHNR and FQNEAQ (reference sequence). The CDR3 sequence is 13 residues long. V lost 5 bases to trimming and J lost 11 bases; unmatched junction nucleotides: 11. In DNA form, the CDR3 reads TGTGCCAGCAGCACGAGAGGGGGCAGATGGGCTTTCTTT. Protein sequence: CASSTRGGRWAFF. The entire variable domain, with the rest obtained from reference TRBV7-9 and TRBJ1-1, is as follows: DTGVSQNPRHKITKRGQNVTFRCDPISEHNRLYWYRQTLGQGPEFLTYFQNEAQLEKSRLLSDRFSAERPKGSFSTLEIQRTEQGDSAMYLCASSTRGGRWAFFGQGTRLTVV.

This clonotype has ten or more counts. This chain uses TRBV6-6 with TRBJ2-7; D possibly corresponds to TRBD1 (6 bases). The CDR3 spans 13 residues. CDR1 is MNHNY, CDR2 SVGAGI, per germline (reference sequence). The V and J ends lost 8 bases and 2 bases respectively, with 13 bases between them. This CDR3 is CASEGEETYEQYF. The CDR3 DNA reads as TGTGCCAGCGAGGGGGAAGAGACCTACGAGCAGTACTTC.

This clonotype was counted at least ten times. The rearrangement links TRBV7-2 to TRBJ2-6; 8 nucleotides align to TRBD1. The germline CDR1 and CDR2 sequences are SGHTA and FQGNSA. Germline trimming cut 5 bases from V and 2 bases from J; bases unmatched to any gene: 11. The CDR3 extends over 18 amino acids. The CDR3 sequence: CASSRGPGGVTGANVLTF. CDR3 in DNA: TGTGCCAGCAGCAGAGGTCCAGGGGGCGTCACTGGGGCCAACGTCCTGACTTTC.

Ten or more counts support this clonotype. The chain recombines TRBV18 with TRBJ2-7; the match to TRBD1 covers 12 bases. Germline V gene data show CDR1 as KGHSH and CDR2 as LQKENI. The CDR3 contains 15 residues. V dropped 4 bases and J dropped 1; count of bases not matched to a gene: 2. CDR3 residues: CASSRGQGASYEQYF. The CDR3 DNA is TGTGCCAGCTCACGGGGACAGGGGGCTTCCTACGAGCAGTACTTC.

In this sample, this clonotype turned up once. The V gene is TRBV10-3, the J gene TRBJ1-3; 8 nucleotides align to TRBD1. Germline trimming cut 11 bases from V and 0 bases from J; bases unmatched to any gene: 6. The CDR3 has 14 residues. Germline CDR1 ENHRY, CDR2 SYGVKD. CDR3 amino acids: CAVGTGGSGNTIYF. The CDR3 DNA reads TGTGCCGTCGGGACAGGAGGCTCTGGAAACACCATATATTTT.

This clonotype was picked up many times. The rearrangement links TRBV20-1 to TRBJ2-5, with D perhaps matching TRBD2 (6 bases). Germline V gene sequence: CDR1 DFQATT, CDR2 SNEGSKA (reference sequence). V lost 5 bases to trimming and J lost 4 bases, with 26 bases between them. The CDR3 has 17 amino acids. In DNA form, the CDR3 reads TGCAGTGCTGATGGCCCCAAAGCGGGTTGGGGGACAGAGACCCAGTACTTC. This sequence encodes CSADGPKAGWGTETQYF.

V gene TRBV11-2 combines with J gene TRBJ2-3, with 9 nucleotides matching TRBD2. V dropped 5 bases and J dropped 2; count of bases not matched to a gene: 11. This CDR3 contains 17 residues. Germline V CDR1 and CDR2: SGHAT, FQNNGV. CDR3 in DNA: TGTGCCAGCAGCCGATTTAGCGGGGGATTTCTCACAGATACGCAGTATTTT. Amino acids: CASSRFSGGFLTDTQYF.

This clonotype has ten or more counts. CDR3: CATSDSRDIRPYEQYF. In nucleotides, the CDR3 is TGTGCCACCAGTGACAGCCGGGACATTCGTCCCTACGAGCAGTACTTC. The chain links TRBV24-1 to TRBJ2-7, with D maybe TRBD1 (6 bases). Germline V CDR1 and CDR2: KGHDR, SFDVKD. The ends were cut back, 4 bases at V and 2 bases at J, with 17 bases in the middle. This CDR3 contains 16 residues.

By sample fraction, this clonotype is medium-sized (0.01 to 0.1%). The rearrangement joins TRBV24-1 to TRBJ2-1, with 9 bases aligning to TRBD1. CDR1 is KGHDR and CDR2 is SFDVKD in the germline V gene. V trimming: 7 bases; J trimming: 7 bases; junction bases outside the gene matches: 10. The CDR3 loop spans 15 amino acids. CDR3 DNA: TGTGCCACCAGGTCCGGGACAGGGATGGGTAATGAGCAGTTCTTC. It codes for CATRSGTGMGNEQFF.

The V and J genes are TRBV7-2 and TRBJ1-1; D is ambiguous. V gave up 2 bases and J gave up 3 bases, with 16 bases separating them. The CDR3 is 16 amino acids. Per germline, CDR1 SGHTA and CDR2 FQGNSA. CDR3 sequence: CASSLTIWPQDTEAFF. The CDR3 DNA is TGTGCCAGCAGCTTAACGATTTGGCCGCAGGACACTGAAGCTTTCTTT.

This sequence joins TRBV5-5 and TRBJ2-7; no clear D gene. Germline loops: CDR1 SGHKS, CDR2 YYEKEE (reference sequence). V was shortened by 4 bases and J by 3 bases, with 14 bases between the two germline ends. The CDR3 has 14 residues. Here the CDR3 reads CASSQNPGHYEQYF. CDR3 in DNA: TGTGCCAGCAGCCAAAATCCCGGGCACTACGAGCAGTACTTC.

The sample holds many counts of this clonotype. This chain links TRBV3-1 with TRBJ1-6; 8 bases are shared with TRBD1. The CDR3 contains 15 residues. Trimming at V came to 0 bases and at J to 10 bases, leaving 5 bases not matched to a gene. Germline loops: CDR1 LGHDT, CDR2 YNNKEL (reference sequence). The CDR3: CASSQDGTGRSPLHF. Here the CDR3 DNA reads TGTGCCAGCAGCCAAGATGGGACAGGCCGCTCACCCCTCCACTTT.

This clonotype was counted many times. The chain recombines TRBV7-3 with TRBJ1-1; D possibly corresponds to TRBD1 (5 bases). CDR3 length equals 14 residues. From germline, CDR1 is SGHTA and CDR2 FQGTGA. The ends were cut back, 7 bases at V and 6 bases at J, with 18 bases in the middle. The CDR3 nucleotides read TGTGCCAGCAAATCAATGGGGGGAAACTCTGAAGCTTTCTTT. It codes for CASKSMGGNSEAFF. Full variable domain (outside the CDR3, taken from reference TRBV7-3 and TRBJ1-1): GAGVSQTPSNKVTEKGKYVELRCDPISGHTALYWYRQSLGQGPEFLIYFQGTGAADDSGLPNDRFFAVRPEGSVSTLKIQRTERGDSAVYLCASKSMGGNSEAFFGQGTRLTVV.

The chain carries TRBV4-1 and TRBJ1-2; the D gene is possibly TRBD1 (6 bases). Trimming pared 1 base from V and 7 bases from J, leaving 16 bases between. From germline, CDR1 is MGHRA and CDR2 YSYEKL. This CDR3 comprises 15 residues. CDR3 amino acids: CASSQAGSGVIGYTF. In DNA form, the CDR3 reads TGCGCCAGCAGCCAAGCCGGGTCAGGGGTGATTGGCTACACCTTC.

The V call is TRBV5-1, the J call TRBJ2-3; 10 nucleotides agree with TRBD2. The CDR3 runs to 16 residues. Germline V gives CDR1 SGHRS, CDR2 YFSETQ. Germline trimming cut 4 bases from V and 5 bases from J; bases unmatched to any gene: 10. The DNA of the CDR3 is TGCGCCAGCAGCCCGGAATCTAGCGGGGGAGGAGATACGCAGTATTTT. It encodes CASSPESSGGGDTQYF.

There are a few counts of this clonotype. The chain has TRBV6-2 or TRBV6-3 and TRBJ2-7, with 8 bases that match TRBD2. The CDR3 has 15 amino acids. After removal of 2 bases from V and 0 bases from J, the junction contained 3 bases not matched to a gene. The germline V gene encodes CDR1 MNHEY and CDR2 SVGEGT. The CDR3 spells CASSYPSGRSYEQYF. The CDR3 DNA is TGTGCCAGCAGTTACCCTAGCGGGCGCTCCTACGAGCAGTACTTC.